Each of the 20 T cell receptor beta chains below was sequenced from the same sample in a study of OX40 agonist ivuxolimab in advanced cancers. Library preparation was by the immunoSEQ multiplex PCR assay. TCRdb stores this immuneACCESS table with in-frame sequences only. Part of the clones is absent; in the studies checked, under half of the shortfall reflects unresolved V genes, and no reason is known for the rest. For this sample there are 85,000 to 120,000 clones; 75% to 95% appear just once. The ten largest clones take up about 0.5% of the sample. The sequencing used CD4+ or CD8+ T cells sorted from blood, collected in a trial of the OX40 agonist ivuxolimab. These TCRs come from an adult with an advanced solid tumor such as melanoma, head and neck, liver or kidney cancer.

The chain links TRBV7-7 to TRBJ1-2; 7 bases align to TRBD1. V was pared by 6 bases and J by 7 bases, with 11 bases of the junction left unmatched. CDR1 and CDR2 from the germline V gene are SSHAT and FNYEAQ (reference sequence). The CDR3 extends over 14 amino acids. CDR3 nucleotides: TGTGCCAGCAGATTTGATGACAGGGTTACTGGCTACACCTTC. It encodes CASRFDDRVTGYTF. Filled out from reference TRBV7-7 and TRBJ1-2, the complete variable domain reads GAGVSQSPRYKVTKRGQDVTLRCDPISSHATLYWYQQALGQGPEFLTYFNYEAQPDKSGLPSDRFSAERPEGSISTLTIQRTEQRDSAMYRCASRFDDRVTGYTFGSGTRLTVV.

This chain connects TRBV19 to TRBJ1-4; 7 bases are a match to TRBD1. V dropped 4 bases and J dropped 8; count of bases not matched to a gene: 4. The CDR3 is made up of 13 amino acids. Germline lookup yields CDR1 LNHDA and CDR2 SQIVND (reference sequence). The CDR3 DNA is TGTGCCAGTAGTACCCGGGACAGAGAAAAACTGTTTTTT. Translating it yields CASSTRDREKLFF. Looking up the rest from reference TRBV19 and TRBJ1-4 gives the full variable domain: DGGITQSPKYLFRKEGQNVTLSCEQNLNHDAMYWYRQDPGQGLRLIYYSQIVNDFQKGDIAEGYSVSREKKESFPLTVTSAQKNPTAFYLCASSTRDREKLFFGSGTQLSVL.

The chain is built from TRBV10-3 and TRBJ2-1, with D uncertain. The CDR3 extends over 12 amino acids. Between the trimmed V and J ends, which lost 6 bases and 10 bases, there was a span of 13 bases. Per the germline V gene, CDR1 is ENHRY and CDR2 is SYGVKD. The CDR3 bases are TGTGCCATCAGGGAGACCGGGTTGGAGCAGTTCTTC. Translating it yields CAIRETGLEQFF.

The V gene is TRBV6-6, the J gene TRBJ1-1; the D gene is possibly TRBD1 (6 bases). Looked up from germline, CDR1 is MNHNY and CDR2 is SVGAGI (reference sequence). Trimming shortened V by 2 bases and J by 1 base, and 8 bases separated the two germline ends. The length of the CDR3 is 14 residues. The CDR3 coding sequence is TGTGCCAGCAGTTACGGGGGCTCGAACACTGAAGCTTTCTTT. As protein: CASSYGGSNTEAFF.

A remark on this clone: No DNA is shown, since the ends of the CDR3 on it are uncertain; the CDR3 is the one TCRdb lists. The chain links TRBV28 to TRBJ1-2. Germline CDR1 and CDR2: MDHEN and SYDVKM. With termini counted, the CDR3 has 13 amino acids. The CDR3 sequence is CAIRLEDFRGYTF.

This clone was recorded once. V is TRBV30 and J is TRBJ2-6; a weak D match, TRBD1 (6 bases). V lost 4 bases and J lost 2, with 12 bases in between. This CDR3 spans 15 amino acids. Germline lookup yields CDR1 GTSNPN and CDR2 SVGIG (reference sequence). CDR3 coding DNA: TGTGCCTGGACGTTACAGGGAACTGGGGCCAACGTCCTGACTTTC. Amino acids: CAWTLQGTGANVLTF. Together with reference TRBV30 and TRBJ2-6, the CDR3 gives the full variable domain: SQTIHQWPATLVQPVGSPLSLECTVEGTSNPNLYWYRQAAGRGLQLLFYSVGIGQISSEVPQNLSASRPQDRQFILSSKKLLLSDSGFYLCAWTLQGTGANVLTFGAGSRLTVL.

V usage is TRBV28 and J usage is TRBJ2-6, with no clear D. Germline CDR1 reads MDHEN; CDR2 reads SYDVKM. CDR3 length: 14 amino acids. The V and J ends lost 8 bases and 1 base respectively, with 9 bases between them. CDR3 residues: CASLLASGANVLTF. The DNA of the CDR3 is TGTGCCAGCCTTCTCGCTTCTGGGGCCAACGTCCTGACTTTC.

The chain uses TRBV10-3 and TRBJ2-4; D possibly uses TRBD1 or TRBD2 (5 bases each). Trimming removed 4 bases at V and 2 bases at J, with 6 bases between. CDR1 and CDR2 from the germline V gene are ENHRY and SYGVKD. This CDR3 has 13 amino acids. This CDR3 reads CAISGGTKNIQYF. CDR3 DNA: TGTGCCATCAGTGGGGGGACCAAAAACATTCAGTACTTC.

The chain employs TRBV2 and TRBJ2-1, with 9 nucleotides matching TRBD1. V lost 6 bases to trimming and J lost 4 bases; unmatched junction nucleotides: 7. The germline V gene encodes CDR1 SNHLY and CDR2 FYNNEI. The CDR3 sequence is 15 residues long. The CDR3 loop reads CASSPGQGWYNEQFF. As DNA, the CDR3 is TGTGCCAGCAGCCCCGGACAGGGGTGGTACAATGAGCAGTTCTTC.

This chain links TRBV6-5 with TRBJ2-5, with TRBD2 as a possible D gene (6 bases). Germline V gene sequence: CDR1 MNHEY, CDR2 SVGAGI. This CDR3 has 14 amino acids. The V end was cut by 5 bases, the J end by 4 bases, with 14 bases between. CDR3 nucleotide sequence: TGTGCCAGCAGTACCGCAGGGCGGGGAGAGACCCAGTACTTC. This encodes CASSTAGRGETQYF.

This chain joins TRBV4-2 and TRBJ1-1; tentatively, D is TRBD1 (5 bases). This CDR3 has 14 residues. The V gene's germline CDR1 is LGHNA and CDR2 YNFKEQ. With 1 base removed from V and 5 bases from J, the gap between germline ends came to 11 bases. The CDR3 region is CASSQARGQTEAFF. The CDR3 nucleotides read TGTGCCAGCAGCCAAGCGAGGGGCCAGACTGAAGCTTTCTTT.

The CDR3 protein is CATGSSGFYNEQFF. The CDR3 bases are TGTGCCACCGGTTCTAGCGGCTTCTACAATGAGCAGTTCTTC. The chain has TRBV7-2 and TRBJ2-1; 7 bases align to TRBD2. Unmatched junction bases numbered 9, after V lost 10 bases and J lost 3 bases. Germline-derived CDR1 and CDR2 are SGHTA and FQGNSA. The CDR3 extends over 14 amino acids.

This clone was counted a single time. The chain links TRBV7-2 to TRBJ2-1; TRBD2 aligns across 9 bases. CDR3 size: 16 residues. The germline V gene encodes CDR1 SGHTA and CDR2 FQGNSA. The V gene end was trimmed by 5 bases and the J gene end by 5 bases; junction bases not matched to a gene: 10. The CDR3, as DNA: TGTGCCAGCAGCGGCGGGGGGGCCGGGGTAGACAATGAGCAGTTCTTC. Protein sequence: CASSGGGAGVDNEQFF.

V usage is TRBV19 and J usage is TRBJ2-5, with D unclear. CDR1 and CDR2 (germline): LNHDA, SQIVND (reference sequence). The CDR3 is 15 residues long. The V end lost 7 bases, the J end lost 0 bases, and 15 bases lay between the germline ends. CDR3 sequence (DNA): TGTGCCAGTACCCCTCTTACCACTTACCAAGAGACCCAGTACTTC. This translates into CASTPLTTYQETQYF. Full variable domain (missing parts from reference TRBV19 and TRBJ2-5): DGGITQSPKYLFRKEGQNVTLSCEQNLNHDAMYWYRQDPGQGLRLIYYSQIVNDFQKGDIAEGYSVSREKKESFPLTVTSAQKNPTAFYLCASTPLTTYQETQYFGPGTRLLVL.

The chain links TRBV9 to TRBJ2-5; 8 bases are a match to TRBD2. The CDR3 runs to 16 residues. The V segment lost 1 base and the J segment 1 base; nucleotides outside the gene matches: 6. Germline CDR1 is SGDLS and CDR2 is YYNGEE. In nucleotides, the CDR3 is TGTGCCAGCAGCGTAAGGGGACTAGGAGGCCAAGAGACCCAGTACTTC. This sequence encodes CASSVRGLGGQETQYF.

The rearrangement joins TRBV27 to TRBJ1-6, with D possibly being TRBD1 (5 bases). With 8 bases removed from V and 8 bases from J, the gap between germline ends came to 13 bases. The CDR3 has 13 amino acids. Germline-derived CDR1 and CDR2 are MNHEY and SMNVEV (reference sequence). The CDR3 nucleotides read TGTGCCAGCCAAGACAGAAGTGATTCACCCCTCCACTTT. The encoded protein is CASQDRSDSPLHF.

The CDR3 spells CASSFGGIGRETQYF. DNA for the CDR3: TGCGCCAGCAGCTTTGGAGGTATAGGACGAGAGACCCAGTACTTC. The chain uses TRBV5-1 and TRBJ2-5, with D tentatively TRBD2 (5 bases). Trimming cost V 2 bases and J 4 bases, with 15 bases left between them. The CDR3 is 15 residues long. The germline gives CDR1 SGHRS, CDR2 YFSETQ.

The rearrangement joins TRBV5-4 to TRBJ1-2; 9 bases map to TRBD1. Germline V gives CDR1 SGHNT, CDR2 YYREEE (reference sequence). This CDR3 is built from 14 residues. After removal of 0 bases from V and 8 bases from J, the junction contained 5 bases not matched to a gene. This chain's CDR3 is CASSLEGQGRGYTF. Written as DNA, the CDR3 is TGTGCCAGCAGCTTGGAGGGACAGGGACGCGGCTACACCTTC.

This chain uses TRBV18 with TRBJ2-7; D is uncertain. The CDR3 length is 11 residues. The V gene lost 2 bases and the J gene lost 5 bases, with 4 bases spanning the gap. CDR1 and CDR2 from the germline V gene are KGHSH and LQKENI. The CDR3 sequence is CASSPRNEQYF. The CDR3 bases are TGTGCCAGCTCACCAAGGAACGAGCAGTACTTC.

This sequence joins TRBV7-2 and TRBJ2-5; TRBD1 matches at 8 bases. The CDR3 runs 13 residues. V shed 5 bases, J shed 4 bases, and the junction held 3 bases outside the gene matches. Germline V CDR1 and CDR2: SGHTA, FQGNSA. The chain's CDR3 is CASSKDRAETQYF. The CDR3 region has the DNA TGTGCCAGCAGCAAGGACAGGGCAGAGACCCAGTACTTC. Full variable domain (outside the CDR3, taken from reference TRBV7-2 and TRBJ2-5): GAGVSQSPSNKVTEKGKDVELRCDPISGHTALYWYRQSLGQGLEFLIYFQGNSAPDKSGLPSDRFSAERTGGSVSTLTIQRTQQEDSAVYLCASSKDRAETQYFGPGTRLLVL.